Presented here are 8 T cell receptor beta chains from one specimen sequenced in a study of blood T cell repertoires in COVID-19. Generated by immunoSEQ multiplex PCR, the TCRdb table keeps only in-frame clones and is missing some. The data contain some 83,000 clones, 86% of them singletons. The sample taken for sequencing was peripheral blood. Receptors were obtained from a man aged 50 to 59 with active COVID-19.

This chain joins TRBV9 and TRBJ2-2, with 9 bases fitting TRBD2. There are 16 residues in the CDR3. With 3 bases clipped from V and 2 bases from J, the junction kept 5 bases outside the gene matches. Per germline, CDR1 SGDLS and CDR2 YYNGEE. In nucleotides, the CDR3 is TGTGCCAGCAGCGCGCAGACTAGCGGTAACACCGGGGAGCTGTTTTTT. Protein product: CASSAQTSGNTGELFF.

This clone occurred once. The J gene is TRBJ1-5, the V gene TRBV6-5; 8 bases align to TRBD1. CDR3 length: 15 amino acids. Unmatched junction bases numbered 5, after V lost 5 bases and J lost 2 bases. CDR1 is MNHEY, CDR2 SVGAGI, per germline. This chain's CDR3 is CASSPGQGGNQPQHF. DNA of the CDR3: TGTGCCAGCAGTCCTGGACAGGGTGGCAATCAGCCCCAGCATTTT.

This clone is a singleton in its sample. Here the CDR3 reads CASSLQGGASNTEAFF. The CDR3 coding sequence is TGTGCCAGCAGCTTACAAGGGGGGGCTTCGAACACTGAAGCTTTCTTT. The chain links TRBV7-3 to TRBJ1-1; D is perhaps TRBD1 (6 bases). V lost 2 bases, J lost 1 base, and 14 bases lay in between. This CDR3 is built from 16 residues. Looked up from germline, CDR1 is SGHTA and CDR2 is FQGTGA.

Only one count was recorded for this clone. The rearrangement uses TRBV6-5 and TRBJ1-2; D remains unclear. This CDR3 contains 13 residues. Trimming took off 0 bases at V and 4 bases at J, with 6 bases between the two ends. CDR1 is MNHEY and CDR2 is SVGAGI in the germline V gene. This CDR3 is CASSYSGTYGYTF. The CDR3 DNA is TGTGCCAGCAGTTACTCGGGCACCTATGGCTACACCTTC.

The rearrangement joins TRBV5-4 to TRBJ1-1; D may be TRBD1 (6 bases). The CDR3 is made up of 16 amino acids. Germline values: CDR1 SGHNT, CDR2 YYREEE (reference sequence). The V end lost 7 bases, the J end lost 4 bases, and 23 bases lay between the germline ends. This chain's CDR3 is CASLPGGGQEGTEAFF. The CDR3 DNA follows: TGTGCCAGCCTCCCCGGCGGGGGGCAAGAGGGCACTGAAGCTTTCTTT.

The chain combines TRBV28 with TRBJ1-4, with a possible D match to TRBD1 (5 bases). Trimming cost V 5 bases and J 0 bases, with 10 bases left between them. CDR1 is MDHEN, CDR2 SYDVKM, per germline. CDR3 length: 15 amino acids. The CDR3 spells CASSQGGATNEKLFF. The DNA of the CDR3 is TGTGCCAGCAGTCAGGGCGGGGCAACTAATGAAAAACTGTTTTTT.

V gene TRBV4-2 combines with J gene TRBJ1-5; TRBD1 is a possible D gene (6 bases). The CDR3 loop spans 16 amino acids. Trimming removed 1 base from V and 4 bases from J, with 14 bases in between. The germline gives CDR1 LGHNA, CDR2 YNFKEQ. The CDR3 protein is CASSQGVTGSNQPQHF. In DNA, the CDR3 is TGTGCCAGCAGCCAAGGCGTAACAGGGTCAAATCAGCCCCAGCATTTT.

The chain carries TRBV11-2 and TRBJ1-3; no definite D call. CDR3 length: 14 residues. CDR1 SGHAT and CDR2 FQNNGV come from the germline V gene. Trimming removed 5 bases from V and 4 bases from J, with 12 bases in between. The CDR3 region has the DNA TGTGCCAGCAGCATGACTGAGCTCGGAAACACCATATATTTT. Amino acid sequence: CASSMTELGNTIYF.